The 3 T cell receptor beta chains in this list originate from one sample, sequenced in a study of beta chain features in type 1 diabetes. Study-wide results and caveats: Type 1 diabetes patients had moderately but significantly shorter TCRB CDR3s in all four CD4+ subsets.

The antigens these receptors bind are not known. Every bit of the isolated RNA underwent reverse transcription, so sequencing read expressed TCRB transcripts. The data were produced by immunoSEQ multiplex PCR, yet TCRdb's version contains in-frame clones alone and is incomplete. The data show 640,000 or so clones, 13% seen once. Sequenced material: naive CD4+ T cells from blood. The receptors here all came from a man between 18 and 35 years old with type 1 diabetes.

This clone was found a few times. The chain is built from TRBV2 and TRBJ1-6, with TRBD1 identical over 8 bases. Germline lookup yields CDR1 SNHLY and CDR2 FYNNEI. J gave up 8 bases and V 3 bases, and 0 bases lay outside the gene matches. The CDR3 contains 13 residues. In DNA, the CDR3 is TGTGCCAGCAGTGAGACAGGGGATTCACCCCTCCACTTT. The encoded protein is CASSETGDSPLHF.

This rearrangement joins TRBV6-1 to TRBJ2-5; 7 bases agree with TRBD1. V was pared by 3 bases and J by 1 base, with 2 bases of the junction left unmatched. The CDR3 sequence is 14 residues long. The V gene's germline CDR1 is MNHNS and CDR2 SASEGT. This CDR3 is CASSDGTVQETQYF. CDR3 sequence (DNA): TGTGCCAGCAGTGACGGGACAGTCCAAGAGACCCAGTACTTC.

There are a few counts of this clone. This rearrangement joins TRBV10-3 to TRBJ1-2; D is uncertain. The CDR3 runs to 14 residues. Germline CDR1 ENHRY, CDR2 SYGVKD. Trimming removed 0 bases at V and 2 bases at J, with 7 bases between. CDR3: CAISESDLNYGYTF. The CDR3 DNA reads TGTGCCATCAGTGAGTCGGACCTGAACTATGGCTACACCTTC.